These 25 T cell receptor beta chains were all obtained from the same sample, sequenced in a study of blood T cell repertoires in COVID-19. Profiled with immunoSEQ multiplex PCR; TCRdb holds only in-frame clones, not every one. The table shows 200,000 to 250,000 clones, with 84% occurring only once. What was sequenced was peripheral blood. The receptor set was obtained from a man aged 50 to 59 with active or convalescent COVID-19.

The chain joins TRBV29-1 to TRBJ2-3, with TRBD2 as a possible D gene (6 bases). Germline V gene lookup returns CDR1 SQVTM and CDR2 ANQGSEA. Trimming removed 2 bases from V and 0 bases from J, with 9 bases in between. The CDR3 length is 14 residues. The CDR3 DNA sequence: TGCAGCGTTGAACGGGGGACGAGCACAGATACGCAGTATTTT. This sequence encodes CSVERGTSTDTQYF.

This chain joins TRBV9 and TRBJ2-1; a weak D match, TRBD2 (6 bases). Deletions cut 4 bases from V and 5 bases from J, with 13 bases between. CDR1 is SGDLS and CDR2 is YYNGEE in the germline V gene. This CDR3 is built from 14 residues. CDR3 nucleotides: TGTGCCAGCAGCACACCTGGAGGGAACAATGAGCAGTTCTTC. Translated: CASSTPGGNNEQFF.

DNA of the CDR3: TGTGCCAGCAGCCCATCCGGGCGGGTAATGGGTGAGCAGTTCTTC. As protein: CASSPSGRVMGEQFF. The chain carries TRBV3-1 (or the pseudogene TRBV3-2) and TRBJ2-1; a weak D match, TRBD2 (5 bases). This CDR3 has 15 amino acids. Germline V gives CDR1 LGHDT, CDR2 YNNKEL (reference sequence). The V end lost 4 bases, the J end lost 9 bases, and 19 bases lay between the germline ends.

The chain has TRBV29-1 and TRBJ2-1; 7 bases line up with TRBD1. Germline loops: CDR1 SQVTM, CDR2 ANQGSEA. V shed 4 bases, J shed 1 base, and the junction held 4 bases outside the gene matches. This CDR3 comprises 14 residues. The CDR3, as DNA: TGCAGCGTTGGAGAGACAGGGTCCTACAATGAGCAGTTCTTC. Its protein product is CSVGETGSYNEQFF.

The chain joins TRBV7-2 to TRBJ2-2; 10 bases are a match to TRBD2. This CDR3 comprises 17 residues. CDR1 SGHTA and CDR2 FQGNSA come from the germline V gene. V trimming: 1 base; J trimming: 3 bases; junction bases outside the gene matches: 5. CDR3 sequence reads: CASSLGQRGGHTGELFF. The CDR3 DNA is TGTGCCAGCAGCTTAGGCCAGCGGGGGGGCCACACCGGGGAGCTGTTTTTT.

The CDR3 sequence is CASSVEEETEAFF. Here the CDR3 DNA reads TGTGCCAGCAGCGTGGAGGAGGAGACTGAAGCTTTCTTT. V usage is TRBV6-4 and J usage is TRBJ1-1; the D is unclear. The V end lost 6 bases, the J end lost 5 bases, and 13 bases lay between the germline ends. There are 13 residues in the CDR3. Germline V gene data show CDR1 as MRHNA and CDR2 as SNTAGT.

This sequence joins TRBV11-1 and TRBJ2-1, with 9 bases aligning to TRBD1. Trimming at V came to 4 bases and at J to 5 bases, leaving 6 bases not matched to a gene. The V gene's germline CDR1 is SGHAT and CDR2 FQDESV (reference sequence). The CDR3 has 15 amino acids. Here the CDR3 reads CASSSPGQGHNEQFF. The CDR3 bases are TGTGCCAGCAGCTCTCCGGGACAGGGCCACAATGAGCAGTTCTTC.

This rearrangement joins TRBV7-9 to TRBJ1-4; 9 positions agree with TRBD1. The CDR3 runs 16 residues. CDR1 and CDR2 (germline): SEHNR, FQNEAQ (reference sequence). The V and J ends lost 1 base and 8 bases, in that order; junction bases with no gene match: 8. The CDR3 reads CASSLVAGQGREKLFF. As DNA, the CDR3 is TGTGCCAGCAGCTTAGTCGCGGGACAGGGTCGCGAAAAACTGTTTTTT.

V and J are TRBV5-1 and TRBJ2-5; 10 nucleotides line up with TRBD2. Unmatched junction bases numbered 13, after V lost 0 bases and J lost 5 bases. There are 18 residues in the CDR3. Germline loops: CDR1 SGHRS, CDR2 YFSETQ. CDR3 nucleotide sequence: TGCGCCAGCAGCTTGGGGGCTAGCGGGGGCACCTTTCTTGAGACCCAGTACTTC. Its translation: CASSLGASGGTFLETQYF.

The rearrangement links TRBV27 to TRBJ1-3; D gene ambiguous. Germline-derived CDR1 and CDR2 are MNHEY and SMNVEV (reference sequence). Trimming shortened V by 0 bases and J by 4 bases, and 4 bases separated the two germline ends. CDR3 length: 13 residues. CDR3 residues: CASSLSRGNTIYF. Written as DNA, the CDR3 is TGTGCCAGCAGTTTATCGAGGGGAAACACCATATATTTT.

The gene calls are TRBV18 and TRBJ1-2; no firm D call. CDR1 and CDR2 from the germline V gene are KGHSH and LQKENI. Trimming took off 5 bases at V and 4 bases at J, with 11 bases between the two ends. The CDR3 totals 13 residues. CDR3 sequence reads: CASSSTGIYGYTF. The CDR3 DNA is TGTGCCAGCTCATCCACGGGGATCTATGGCTACACCTTC.

The gene calls are TRBV2 and TRBJ2-1, with D possibly matching TRBD1 (5 bases). Trimming cost V 2 bases and J 4 bases, with 27 bases left between them. The length of the CDR3 is 20 residues. The V gene's germline CDR1 is SNHLY and CDR2 FYNNEI. The CDR3 sequence: CASSELGAGWAQAGYNEQFF. As DNA, the CDR3 is TGTGCCAGCAGTGAACTTGGGGCAGGGTGGGCCCAAGCTGGGTACAATGAGCAGTTCTTC.

The chain employs TRBV7-9 and TRBJ2-5; D not resolved. The CDR3 is made up of 13 amino acids. V was cut by 3 bases and J by 1 base, with 6 bases left in between. The germline CDR1 and CDR2 sequences are SEHNR and FQNEAQ (reference sequence). The CDR3 sequence is CASSLGSQETQYF. The CDR3 nucleotides read TGTGCCAGCAGCTTGGGCTCCCAAGAGACCCAGTACTTC.

The chain has TRBV7-5 and TRBJ2-3; the tabulated D call, TRBD2, remains unverified against the DNA. TRBV7-5 constitutes a pseudogene. There are 17 residues in the CDR3. The CDR3 sequence is CVRSLGFLAGSTDTQYF. In nucleotides, the CDR3 is TGTGTCAGAAGCTTGGGGTTCCTAGCGGGGAGCACAGATACGCAGTATTTT.

The rearrangement links TRBV2 to TRBJ1-6, with unresolved D. The CDR3 is made up of 12 amino acids. The V end was cut by 4 bases, the J end by 6 bases, with 4 bases between. Germline V CDR1 and CDR2: SNHLY, FYNNEI. The CDR3 coding sequence is TGTGCCAGCAGTGTCGGTAATTCACCCCTCCACTTT. Translating gives CASSVGNSPLHF.

This clone was seen only once. The CDR3: CSVAALAGGPTGELFF. CDR3 in DNA: TGCAGCGTCGCCGCTCTAGCGGGGGGGCCCACCGGGGAGCTGTTTTTT. The V call is TRBV29-1, the J call TRBJ2-2; 12 bases map to TRBD2. The CDR3 is made up of 16 amino acids. The V segment lost 6 bases and the J segment 4 bases; nucleotides outside the gene matches: 9. Germline V gene data show CDR1 as SQVTM and CDR2 as ANQGSEA.

The chain employs TRBV9 and TRBJ2-3; the match to TRBD1 covers 7 bases. The germline CDR1 and CDR2 sequences are SGDLS and YYNGEE. Trimming at V came to 4 bases and at J to 4 bases, leaving 15 bases not matched to a gene. CDR3 length: 17 amino acids. The CDR3 reads CASSLRGGRGYADTQYF. In DNA form, the CDR3 reads TGTGCCAGCAGCCTACGCGGCGGCAGGGGGTATGCAGATACGCAGTATTTT. The full variable domain, rest sourced from reference TRBV9 and TRBJ2-3, is DSGVTQTPKHLITATGQRVTLRCSPRSGDLSVYWYQQSLDQGLQFLIQYYNGEERAKGNILERFSAQQFPDLHSELNLSSLELGDSALYFCASSLRGGRGYADTQYFGPGTRLTVL.

The genes are TRBV7-2 and TRBJ1-6; maybe TRBD1 (5 bases). The CDR3 loop spans 13 amino acids. With 4 bases removed from V and 8 bases from J, the gap between germline ends came to 9 bases. Germline V gene data show CDR1 as SGHTA and CDR2 as FQGNSA. CDR3 loop: CASSSQQDSPLHF. CDR3 in DNA: TGTGCCAGCAGCTCCCAACAGGATTCACCCCTCCACTTT.

The chain has TRBV3-1 (or the pseudogene TRBV3-2) and TRBJ2-5; 7 bases map to TRBD2. The CDR3 loop spans 13 amino acids. V shed 1 base, J shed 7 bases, and the junction held 3 bases outside the gene matches. Germline CDR1 reads LGHDT; CDR2 reads YNNKEL (reference sequence). CDR3 amino acids: CASSQGGGGTQYF. The CDR3 DNA follows: TGTGCCAGCAGCCAAGGGGGGGGAGGGACCCAGTACTTC.

The V call is TRBV6-5, the J call TRBJ2-5; perhaps TRBD1 as D (6 bases). From germline, CDR1 is MNHEY and CDR2 SVGAGI. V lost 8 bases to trimming and J lost 1 base, with 11 bases between them. The CDR3 extends over 13 amino acids. The CDR3 coding sequence is TGTGCCAGCGTAGGACAGTTCCAAGAGACCCAGTACTTC. Residues: CASVGQFQETQYF.

The chain couples TRBV5-1 to TRBJ1-6; 7 bases map to TRBD1. This CDR3 comprises 14 residues. The ends lost 4 bases at V and 9 bases at J; junction bases unmatched: 7. Germline CDR1 and CDR2: SGHRS and YFSETQ. CDR3 bases: TGCGCCAGCAGCGAAGGACAGGAAGGTTCACCCCTCCACTTT. This encodes CASSEGQEGSPLHF. The complete variable domain, with remaining parts taken from reference TRBV5-1 and TRBJ1-6, reads KAGVTQTPRYLIKTRGQQVTLSCSPISGHRSVSWYQQTPGQGLQFLFEYFSETQRNKGNFPGRFSGRQFSNSRSEMNVSTLELGDSALYLCASSEGQEGSPLHFGNGTRLTVT.

About this clone: Because the CDR3's place on the DNA is in doubt, the DNA is left out and the CDR3 is given as listed by TCRdb. The J gene is TRBJ1-6, the V gene TRBV7-7; the DNA was not compared with TRBD1, the D call given in the table. 21 amino acids form the CDR3, both terminal residues included. Germline-derived CDR1 and CDR2 are SSHAT and FNYEAQ (reference sequence). CDR3 sequence reads: CASSYLSGQGHKSSYNSPLHF.

The V call is TRBV5-1, the J call TRBJ2-7, with 14 bases that match TRBD2. V dropped 1 base and J dropped 2; count of bases not matched to a gene: 5. Germline CDR1 and CDR2: SGHRS and YFSETQ. The CDR3 has 17 residues. The CDR3 DNA reads as TGCGCCAGCAGCTTGACCGGACTAGCGGGAGGAACCTACGAGCAGTACTTC. As protein: CASSLTGLAGGTYEQYF.

The chain has TRBV4-1 and TRBJ2-5; D gene unclear. V lost 0 bases to trimming and J lost 7 bases, with 15 bases between them. CDR1 and CDR2 (germline): MGHRA, YSYEKL. This CDR3 has 15 residues. CDR3 loop: CASSQDLGFPRTQYF. The CDR3 DNA is TGCGCCAGCAGCCAAGATCTAGGCTTTCCGAGGACCCAGTACTTC.

The V and J genes are TRBV5-1 and TRBJ1-2; TRBD1 matches at 7 bases. This CDR3 spans 17 amino acids. Germline-derived CDR1 and CDR2 are SGHRS and YFSETQ. Trimming at V came to 7 bases and at J to 0 bases, leaving 15 bases not matched to a gene. Here the CDR3 DNA reads TGCGCCAGCGGAGACAGGGAGCGAGCGACTACTAACTATGGCTACACCTTC. Translated: CASGDRERATTNYGYTF.